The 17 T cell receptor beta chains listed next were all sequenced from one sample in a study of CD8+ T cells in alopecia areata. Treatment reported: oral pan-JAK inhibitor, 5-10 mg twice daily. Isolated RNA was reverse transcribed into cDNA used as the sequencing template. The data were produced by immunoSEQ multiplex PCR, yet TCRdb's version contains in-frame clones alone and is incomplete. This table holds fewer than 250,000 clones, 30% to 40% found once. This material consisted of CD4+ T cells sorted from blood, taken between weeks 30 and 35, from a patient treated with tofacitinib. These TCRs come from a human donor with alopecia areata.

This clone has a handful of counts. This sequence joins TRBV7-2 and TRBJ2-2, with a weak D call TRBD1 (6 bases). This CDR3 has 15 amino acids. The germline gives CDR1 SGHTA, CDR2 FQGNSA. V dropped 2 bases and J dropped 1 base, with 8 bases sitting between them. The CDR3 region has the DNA TGTGCCAGCAGCTTAATACAGGGGAACACCGGGGAGCTGTTTTTT. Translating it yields CASSLIQGNTGELFF.

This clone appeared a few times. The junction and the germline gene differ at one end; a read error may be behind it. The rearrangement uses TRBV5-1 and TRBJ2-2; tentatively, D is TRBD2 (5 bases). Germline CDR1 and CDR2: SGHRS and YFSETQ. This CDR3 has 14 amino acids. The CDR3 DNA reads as TGCGCCAGCAGATTGGAGGTGAACACCGGGGAGCTGTTTTTT. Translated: CASRLEVNTGELFF.

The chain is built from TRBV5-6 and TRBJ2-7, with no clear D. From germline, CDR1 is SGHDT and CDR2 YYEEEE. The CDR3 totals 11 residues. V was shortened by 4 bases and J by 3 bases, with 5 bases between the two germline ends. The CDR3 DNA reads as TGTGCCAGCAGCCTTAACTACGAGCAGTACTTC. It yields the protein CASSLNYEQYF.

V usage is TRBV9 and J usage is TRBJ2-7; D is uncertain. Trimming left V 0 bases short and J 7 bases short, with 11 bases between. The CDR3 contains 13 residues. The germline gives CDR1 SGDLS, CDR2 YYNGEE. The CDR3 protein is CASSVGRSGEQYF. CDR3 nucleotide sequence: TGTGCCAGCAGCGTAGGACGGTCTGGGGAGCAGTACTTC.

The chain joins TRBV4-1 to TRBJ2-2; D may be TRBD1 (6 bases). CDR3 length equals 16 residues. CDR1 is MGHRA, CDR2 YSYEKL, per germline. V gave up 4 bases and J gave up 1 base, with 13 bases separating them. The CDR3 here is CASSRTAFLNTGELFF. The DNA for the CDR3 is TGCGCCAGCAGCCGGACAGCATTCTTGAACACCGGGGAGCTGTTTTTT.

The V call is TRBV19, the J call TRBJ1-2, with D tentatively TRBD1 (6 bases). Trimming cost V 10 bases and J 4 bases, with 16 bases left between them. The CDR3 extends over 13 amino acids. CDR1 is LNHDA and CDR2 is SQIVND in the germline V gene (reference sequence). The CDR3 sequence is CATRFQGLYGYTF. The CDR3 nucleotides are TGTGCCACCCGATTCCAGGGGCTCTATGGCTACACCTTC.

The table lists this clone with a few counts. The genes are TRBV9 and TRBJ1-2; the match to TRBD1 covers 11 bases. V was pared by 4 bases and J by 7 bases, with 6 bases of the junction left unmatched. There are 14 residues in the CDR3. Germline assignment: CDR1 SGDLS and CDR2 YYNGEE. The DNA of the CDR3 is TGTGCCAGCAGCACGGGACAGGGGGACTTTGGCTACACCTTC. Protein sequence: CASSTGQGDFGYTF.

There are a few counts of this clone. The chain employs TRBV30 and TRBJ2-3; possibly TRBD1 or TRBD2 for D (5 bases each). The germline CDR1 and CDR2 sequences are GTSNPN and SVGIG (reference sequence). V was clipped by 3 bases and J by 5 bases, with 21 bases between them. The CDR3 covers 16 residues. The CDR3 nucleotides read TGTGCCTGGAGGGTCAGGGCCGGACTGGGGAAAGATACGCAGTATTTT. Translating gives CAWRVRAGLGKDTQYF.

The CDR3 DNA sequence: TGCAGCGTTGAAGCGTGGACCAACAATGAGCAGTTCTTC. As protein: CSVEAWTNNEQFF. The chain is built from TRBV29-1 and TRBJ2-1; D is unresolved. V was trimmed by 1 base and J by 5 bases, leaving 9 bases between them. Germline V gene data show CDR1 as SQVTM and CDR2 as ANQGSEA. The CDR3 is made up of 13 amino acids.

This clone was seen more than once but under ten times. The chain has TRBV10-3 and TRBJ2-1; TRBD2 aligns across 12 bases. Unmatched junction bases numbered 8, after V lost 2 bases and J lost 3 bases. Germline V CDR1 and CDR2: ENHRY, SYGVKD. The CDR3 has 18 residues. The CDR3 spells CAISEDLAGGPIYNEQFF. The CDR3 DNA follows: TGTGCCATCAGTGAGGATCTAGCGGGAGGGCCGATCTACAATGAGCAGTTCTTC.

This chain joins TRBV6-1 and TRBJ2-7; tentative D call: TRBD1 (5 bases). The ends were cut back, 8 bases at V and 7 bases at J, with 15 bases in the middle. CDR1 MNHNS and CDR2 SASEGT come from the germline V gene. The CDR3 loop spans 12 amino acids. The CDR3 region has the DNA TGTGCCAGCTCCCGAGAGTCAGGGGAGCAGTACTTC. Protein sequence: CASSRESGEQYF.

In nucleotides, the CDR3 is TGTGCCAGCAGTGCAGACATATGGATCCAGTTCTTC. Its protein product is CASSADIWIQFF. The V gene is TRBV2, the J gene TRBJ2-1; D is uncertain. The CDR3 spans 12 residues. V was pared by 4 bases and J by 13 bases, with 14 bases between. Germline CDR1 and CDR2: SNHLY and FYNNEI. Based on the CDR3 plus reference TRBV2 and TRBJ2-1, the full variable domain is EPEVTQTPSHQVTQMGQEVILRCVPISNHLYFYWYRQILGQKVEFLVSFYNNEISEKSEIFDDQFSVERPDGSNFTLKIRSTKLEDSAMYFCASSADIWIQFFGPGTRLTVL.

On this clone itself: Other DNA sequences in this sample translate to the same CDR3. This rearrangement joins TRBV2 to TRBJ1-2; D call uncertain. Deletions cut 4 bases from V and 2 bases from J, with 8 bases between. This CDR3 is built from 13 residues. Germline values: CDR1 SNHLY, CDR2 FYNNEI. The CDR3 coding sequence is TGTGCCAGCAGTGGGGGAGGGAACTATGGCTACACCTTC. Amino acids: CASSGGGNYGYTF.

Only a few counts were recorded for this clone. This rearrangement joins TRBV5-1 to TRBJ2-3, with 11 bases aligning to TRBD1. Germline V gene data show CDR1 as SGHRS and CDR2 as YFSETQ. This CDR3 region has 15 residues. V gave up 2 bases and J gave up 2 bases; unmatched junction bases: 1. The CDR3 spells CASSFGQGATDTQYF. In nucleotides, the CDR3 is TGCGCCAGCAGCTTTGGACAGGGGGCCACAGATACGCAGTATTTT. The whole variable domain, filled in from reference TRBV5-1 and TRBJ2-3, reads KAGVTQTPRYLIKTRGQQVTLSCSPISGHRSVSWYQQTPGQGLQFLFEYFSETQRNKGNFPGRFSGRQFSNSRSEMNVSTLELGDSALYLCASSFGQGATDTQYFGPGTRLTVL.

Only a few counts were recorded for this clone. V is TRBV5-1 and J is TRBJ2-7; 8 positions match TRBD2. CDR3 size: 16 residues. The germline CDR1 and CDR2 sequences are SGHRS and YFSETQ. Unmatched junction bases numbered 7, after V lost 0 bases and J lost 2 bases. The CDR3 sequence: CASSLVSAGAAYEQYF. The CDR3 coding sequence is TGCGCCAGCAGCTTGGTGTCAGCGGGGGCCGCCTACGAGCAGTACTTC.

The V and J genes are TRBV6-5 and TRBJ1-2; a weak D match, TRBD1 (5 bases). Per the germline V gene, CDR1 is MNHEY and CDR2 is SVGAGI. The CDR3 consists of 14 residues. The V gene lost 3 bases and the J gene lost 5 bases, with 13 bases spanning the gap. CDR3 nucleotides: TGTGCCAGCAGTTATAGGTTACGGGGGTATGGCTACACCTTC. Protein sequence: CASSYRLRGYGYTF.

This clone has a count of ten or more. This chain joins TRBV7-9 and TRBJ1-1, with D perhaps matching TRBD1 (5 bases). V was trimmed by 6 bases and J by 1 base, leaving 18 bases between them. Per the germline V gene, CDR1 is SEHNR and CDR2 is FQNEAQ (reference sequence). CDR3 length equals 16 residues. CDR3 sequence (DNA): TGTGCCAGCAGGGGAACACGGGACCGCAAGAACACTGAAGCTTTCTTT. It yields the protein CASRGTRDRKNTEAFF.